Listed below are T cell receptor delta chains from one sample, sequenced in a study of γδ T cells in repeated Plasmodium falciparum infection. TCRdb applied CATT to the multiplex PCR reads for clone calling. The table lists some 100,000 delta-chain clones, 1.4% of them singletons. Sequencing input: gamma-delta T cells from blood. Receptors were obtained from a pool of human donors (malaria-infected and uninfected, not separated). The CDR3 runs from the conserved cysteine through the conserved F or W. The order of the fields is J gene, clone size, V gene, D gene, CDR3 protein, CDR3 DNA. The D gene is left open where the match is weak. Each size is once, few, many or a size class.

j_call: TRDJ1
clone_size: medium-sized
v_call: TRDV2
d_call: TRDD3
cdr3_aa: CACVGLGDTGTDKLIF
cdr3_nt: TGTGCCTGTGTGGGACTGGGGGATACGGGTACCGATAAACTCATCTTT

j_call: TRDJ1
clone_size: many
v_call: TRDV1
d_call: TRDD2
cdr3_aa: CALGEPSYGLVGGLIF
cdr3_nt: TGTGCTCTTGGGGAACCTTCCTACGGTTTGGTAGGAGGACTCATCTTT

j_call: TRDJ2
clone_size: many
v_call: TRDV1
d_call: TRDD3
cdr3_aa: CALVMPRVGINWGIRSTAQLFF
cdr3_nt: TGTGCTCTTGTGATGCCCCGTGTTGGCATTAATTGGGGGATACGCTCGACAGCACAACTCTTCTTT

j_call: TRDJ1
clone_size: medium-sized
v_call: TRDV2
d_call: NA
cdr3_aa: CACDTVLPHFGTDKLIF
cdr3_nt: TGTGCCTGTGACACCGTACTGCCCCATTTTGGGACCGATAAACTCATCTTT

j_call: TRDJ1
clone_size: many
v_call: TRDV1
d_call: TRDD3
cdr3_aa: CALGEFKRGPSEKNWGIPSNSKLIF
cdr3_nt: TGTGCTCTTGGGGAGTTCAAGAGGGGGCCTTCCGAAAAAAACTGGGGGATACCTTCCAACAGTAAACTCATCTTT

j_call: TRDJ1
clone_size: many
v_call: TRDV1
d_call: TRDD3
cdr3_aa: CALGGPRGTGGYTDKLIF
cdr3_nt: TGTGCTCTTGGGGGGCCTCGAGGTACTGGGGGATACACCGATAAACTCATCTTT

j_call: TRDJ1
clone_size: many
v_call: TRDV2
d_call: NA
cdr3_aa: CACDTVSGRLGNTDKLIF
cdr3_nt: TGTGCCTGTGACACCGTTTCGGGGAGGTTAGGTAACACCGATAAACTCATCTTT

j_call: TRDJ1
clone_size: many
v_call: TRDV1
d_call: NA
cdr3_aa: CALLGNACRCHTDKLIF
cdr3_nt: TGTGCTCTCCTAGGGAATGCCTGTAGGTGTCACACCGATAAACTCATCTTT

j_call: TRDJ1
clone_size: many
v_call: TRDV1
d_call: NA
cdr3_aa: CALGAVLPTGYGPAGLIF
cdr3_nt: TGTGCTCTTGGGGCCGTTCTTCCTACGGGATACGGACCCGCTGGGCTCATCTTT

j_call: TRDJ1
clone_size: many
v_call: TRDV1
d_call: TRDD2
cdr3_aa: CALGDGLPTSFYAHTDKLIF
cdr3_nt: TGTGCTCTTGGGGACGGCCTTCCTACGTCTTTTTACGCTCACACCGATAAACTCATCTTT

j_call: TRDJ1
clone_size: many
v_call: TRDV1
d_call: NA
cdr3_aa: CALGAFLRGGGWHTDKLIF
cdr3_nt: TGTGCTCTTGGGGCCTTCCTACGTGGTGGGGGATGGCACACCGATAAACTCATCTTT

j_call: TRDJ1
clone_size: many
v_call: TRDV1
d_call: TRDD3
cdr3_aa: CALGELFPTWTGGWGKRGTDKLIF
cdr3_nt: TGTGCTCTTGGGGAACTGTTTCCTACATGGACTGGGGGATGGGGAAAGAGGGGCACCGATAAACTCATCTTT

j_call: TRDJ1
clone_size: many
v_call: TRDV3
d_call: NA
cdr3_aa: CAFSKGPLKYTDKLIF
cdr3_nt: TGTGCCTTTAGCAAGGGTCCACTGAAGTACACCGATAAACTCATCTTT

j_call: TRDJ1
clone_size: many
v_call: TRDV1
d_call: TRDD3
cdr3_aa: CALGVVRVHLYWGIQLYTDKLIF
cdr3_nt: TGTGCTCTTGGGGTGGTGAGGGTTCACCTGTACTGGGGGATACAGTTATACACCGATAAACTCATCTTT

j_call: TRDJ1
clone_size: many
v_call: TRAV38-2/DV8
d_call: TRDD3
cdr3_aa: CAYSFPHWGQNTDKLIF
cdr3_nt: TGTGCTTATAGTTTTCCTCACTGGGGGCAAAACACCGATAAACTCATCTTT

j_call: TRDJ1
clone_size: medium-sized
v_call: TRDV2
d_call: TRDD3
cdr3_aa: CACGRVVVGGDHTDKLIF
cdr3_nt: TGTGCCTGTGGACGAGTTGTGGTTGGGGGAGACCACACCGATAAACTCATCTTT

j_call: TRDJ1
clone_size: many
v_call: TRDV1
d_call: TRDD3
cdr3_aa: CALGEMHVRGIRYTDKLIF
cdr3_nt: TGTGCTCTTGGGGAAATGCACGTTAGGGGGATACGGTACACCGATAAACTCATCTTT

j_call: TRDJ1
clone_size: few
v_call: TRDV1
d_call: NA
cdr3_aa: CALGELRTRIGTDKLIF
cdr3_nt: TGTGCTCTTGGGGAACTACGGACCCGAATTGGAACCGATAAACTCATCTTT

j_call: TRDJ1
clone_size: many
v_call: TRDV1
d_call: TRDD3
cdr3_aa: CALGEPSGGSYKLIF
cdr3_nt: TGTGCTCTTGGGGAACCTTCTGGGGGATCATACAAACTCATCTTT

j_call: TRDJ1
clone_size: many
v_call: TRDV2
d_call: TRDD3
cdr3_aa: CACDTLGDNDKLIF
cdr3_nt: TGTGCCTGTGACACCCTGGGGGATAACGATAAACTCATCTTT

j_call: TRDJ1
clone_size: many
v_call: TRDV1
d_call: TRDD3
cdr3_aa: CALGTSYWGMFSTDKLIF
cdr3_nt: TGTGCTCTTGGGACCTCTTACTGGGGGATGTTTTCCACCGATAAACTCATCTTT

j_call: TRDJ1
clone_size: many
v_call: TRDV1
d_call: TRDD3
cdr3_aa: CALGELWFLGDRDDKLIF
cdr3_nt: TGTGCTCTTGGGGAACTGTGGTTTCTGGGGGATAGGGACGATAAACTCATCTTT

j_call: TRDJ3
clone_size: many
v_call: TRDV1
d_call: NA
cdr3_aa: CALGELAPLPTGGYQVPWDTRQMFF
cdr3_nt: TGTGCTCTTGGGGAACTAGCTCCCCTTCCTACGGGGGGATATCAGGTTCCCTGGGACACCCGACAGATGTTTTTC

j_call: TRDJ1
clone_size: many
v_call: TRDV3
d_call: TRDD3
cdr3_aa: CAFSRVSYVIVLGDTLPDKLIF
cdr3_nt: TGTGCCTTTAGTCGGGTTTCCTACGTTATTGTACTGGGGGATACGCTCCCCGATAAACTCATCTTT

j_call: TRDJ1
clone_size: many
v_call: TRDV1
d_call: TRDD3
cdr3_aa: CALGDLSEETDLGDKGTDKLIF
cdr3_nt: TGTGCTCTTGGGGACCTGTCGGAGGAGACTGACTTGGGGGATAAAGGCACCGATAAACTCATCTTT

j_call: TRDJ1
clone_size: many
v_call: TRDV1
d_call: TRDD3
cdr3_aa: CALGERHFPLLGDTDKLIF
cdr3_nt: TGTGCTCTTGGGGAACGCCATTTCCCCTTACTGGGGGACACCGATAAACTCATCTTT

j_call: TRDJ3
clone_size: medium-sized
v_call: TRDV2
d_call: NA
cdr3_aa: CACDWTGTLSWDTRQMFF
cdr3_nt: TGTGCCTGTGACTGGACTGGGACTTTATCCTGGGACACCCGACAGATGTTTTTC